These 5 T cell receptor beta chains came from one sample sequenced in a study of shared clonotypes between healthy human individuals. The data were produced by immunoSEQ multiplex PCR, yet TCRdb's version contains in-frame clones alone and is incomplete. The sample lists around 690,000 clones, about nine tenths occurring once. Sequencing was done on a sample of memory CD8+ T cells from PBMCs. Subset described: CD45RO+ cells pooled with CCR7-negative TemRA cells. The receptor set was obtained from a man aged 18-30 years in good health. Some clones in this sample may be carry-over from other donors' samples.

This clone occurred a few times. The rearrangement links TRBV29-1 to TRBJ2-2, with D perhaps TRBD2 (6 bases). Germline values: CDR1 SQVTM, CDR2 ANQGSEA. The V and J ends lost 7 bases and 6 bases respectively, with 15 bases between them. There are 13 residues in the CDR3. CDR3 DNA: TGCAGCGCTAGGACTATTGGGCCCGGGGAGCTGTTTTTT. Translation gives CSARTIGPGELFF.

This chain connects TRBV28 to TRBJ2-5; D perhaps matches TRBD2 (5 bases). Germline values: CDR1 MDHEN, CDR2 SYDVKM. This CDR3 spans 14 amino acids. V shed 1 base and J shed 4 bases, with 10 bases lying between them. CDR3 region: CASSLFRRGETQYF. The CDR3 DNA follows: TGTGCCAGCAGTTTATTTAGACGGGGAGAGACCCAGTACTTC.

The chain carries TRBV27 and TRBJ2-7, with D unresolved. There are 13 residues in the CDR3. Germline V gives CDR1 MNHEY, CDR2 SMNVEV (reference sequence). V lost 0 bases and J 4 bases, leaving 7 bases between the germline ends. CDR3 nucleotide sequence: TGTGCCAGCAGTTTATCCCCCACTTACGAGCAGTACTTC. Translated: CASSLSPTYEQYF.

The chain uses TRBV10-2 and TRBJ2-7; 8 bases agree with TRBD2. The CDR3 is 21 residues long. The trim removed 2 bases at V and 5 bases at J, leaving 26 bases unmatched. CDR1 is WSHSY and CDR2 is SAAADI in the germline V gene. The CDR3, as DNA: TGCGCCAGCAGTGAGCCGCGGGTAGGGCGTTTAGCGGGAACGTTTCGGGACGAGCAGTACTTC. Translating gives CASSEPRVGRLAGTFRDEQYF.

Here the CDR3 DNA reads TGCGCCAGCAGCCAAGCGGGGGGTGAGCAGTTCTTC. Its protein is CASSQAGGEQFF. This chain connects TRBV4-3 to TRBJ2-1; 7 bases align to TRBD2. This CDR3 has 12 amino acids. Germline-derived CDR1 and CDR2 are LGHNA and YSLEER. V shed 1 base, J shed 9 bases, and the junction held 0 bases outside the gene matches.